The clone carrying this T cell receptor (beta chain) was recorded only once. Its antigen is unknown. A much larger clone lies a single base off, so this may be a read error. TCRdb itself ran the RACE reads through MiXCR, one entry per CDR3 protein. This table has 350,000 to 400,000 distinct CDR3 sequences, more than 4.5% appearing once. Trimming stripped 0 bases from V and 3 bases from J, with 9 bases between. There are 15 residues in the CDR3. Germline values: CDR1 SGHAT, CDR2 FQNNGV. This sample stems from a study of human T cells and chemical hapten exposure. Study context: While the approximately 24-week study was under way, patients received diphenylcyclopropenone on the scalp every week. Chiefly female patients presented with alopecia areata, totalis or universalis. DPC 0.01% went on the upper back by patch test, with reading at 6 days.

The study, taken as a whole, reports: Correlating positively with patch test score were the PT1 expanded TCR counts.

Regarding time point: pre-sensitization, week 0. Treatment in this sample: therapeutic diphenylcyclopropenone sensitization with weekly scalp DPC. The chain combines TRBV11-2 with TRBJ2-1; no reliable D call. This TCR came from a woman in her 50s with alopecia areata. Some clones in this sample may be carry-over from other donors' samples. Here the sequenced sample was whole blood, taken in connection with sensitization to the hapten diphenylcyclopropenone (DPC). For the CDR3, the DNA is TGTGCCAGCAGCTTAGATTACAACCACTACAATGAGCAGTTCTTC. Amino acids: CASSLDYNHYNEQFF.